This TCR beta chain appears in the sequencing data of a study of OX40 agonist ivuxolimab in advanced cancers. Study overall: It was permissible to have had prior anti-PD-1, anti-PD-L1 or anti-CTLA-4 therapy, and around 40% had some. Study-wide results and caveats: The investigators did not determine what antigen specificity the expanded peripheral T cells had.

People who had autoimmune disease history or systemic immunosuppression were excluded. Trimming removed 4 bases from V and 2 bases from J, with 12 bases in between. The CDR3 loop spans 14 amino acids. Germline V gives CDR1 SGHTS, CDR2 YDEGEE. The data were produced by immunoSEQ multiplex PCR, yet TCRdb's version contains in-frame clones alone and is incomplete. This repertoire shows 55,000 to 65,000 clones, approximately 80% found once; its top ten account for about 1.9%. On this clone: Its specificity is unknown.

The sample here was CD4+ or CD8+ T cells sorted from blood, taken in a trial of the OX40 agonist ivuxolimab. The source is an adult with an advanced solid tumor such as melanoma, head and neck, liver or kidney cancer. The V and J genes are TRBV5-8 and TRBJ2-5, with D unclear. CDR3 region: CASSNLKPQETQYF. CDR3 sequence (DNA): TGTGCCAGCAGCAACCTCAAACCACAAGAGACCCAGTACTTC.